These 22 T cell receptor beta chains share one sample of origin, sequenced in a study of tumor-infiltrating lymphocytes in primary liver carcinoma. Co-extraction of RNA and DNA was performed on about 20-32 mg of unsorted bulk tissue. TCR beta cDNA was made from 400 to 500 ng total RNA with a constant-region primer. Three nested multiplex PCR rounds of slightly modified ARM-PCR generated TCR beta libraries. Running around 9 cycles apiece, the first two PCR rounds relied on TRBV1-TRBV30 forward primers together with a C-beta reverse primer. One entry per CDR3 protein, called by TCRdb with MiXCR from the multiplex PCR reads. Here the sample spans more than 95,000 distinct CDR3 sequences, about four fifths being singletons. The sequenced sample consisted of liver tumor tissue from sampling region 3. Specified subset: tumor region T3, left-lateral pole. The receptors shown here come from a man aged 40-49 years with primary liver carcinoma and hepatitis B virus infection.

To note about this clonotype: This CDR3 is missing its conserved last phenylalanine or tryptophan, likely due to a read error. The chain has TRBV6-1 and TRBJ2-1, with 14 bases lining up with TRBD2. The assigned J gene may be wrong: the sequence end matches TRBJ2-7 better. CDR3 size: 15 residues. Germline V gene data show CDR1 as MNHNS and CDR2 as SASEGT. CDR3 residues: CANSPRTSGRHEQYS. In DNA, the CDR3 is TGTGCCAACAGTCCTCGGACTAGCGGGAGGCATGAGCAGTACTCC.

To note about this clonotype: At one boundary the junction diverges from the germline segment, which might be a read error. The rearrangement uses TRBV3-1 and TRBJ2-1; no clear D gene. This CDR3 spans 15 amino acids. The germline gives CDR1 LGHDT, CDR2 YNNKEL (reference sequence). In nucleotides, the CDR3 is TGTGCCAGCAACCAAGCCTCATCATCCTACAATGAGCAGTTCTTC. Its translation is CASNQASSSYNEQFF.

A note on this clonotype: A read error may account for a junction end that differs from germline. CDR3: CSVASTDYGYTF. In nucleotides, the CDR3 is TGCAGTGTTGCCAGTACCGACTATGGCTACACCTTC. This rearrangement joins TRBV29-1 to TRBJ1-2; D unclear. There are 12 residues in the CDR3. Germline CDR1 and CDR2: SQVTM and ANQGSEA.

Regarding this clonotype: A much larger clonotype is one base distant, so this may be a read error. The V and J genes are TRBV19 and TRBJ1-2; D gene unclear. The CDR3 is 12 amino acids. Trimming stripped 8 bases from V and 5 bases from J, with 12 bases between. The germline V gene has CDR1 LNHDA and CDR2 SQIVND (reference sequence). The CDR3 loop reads CASGRDDYGYTF. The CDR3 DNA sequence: TGTGCCAGTGGACGCGACGATTATGGCTACACCTTC.

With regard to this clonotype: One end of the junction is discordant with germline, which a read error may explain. CDR3 loop: CASSKTSGGRGAKQHF. DNA for the CDR3: TGTGCCAGCAGCAAGACTAGCGGAGGTCGAGGGGCCAAGCAGCACTTC. The chain carries TRBV5-4 and TRBJ2-7; TRBD2 matches 9 bases. CDR1 is SGHNT, CDR2 YYREEE, per germline (reference sequence). The CDR3 length is 16 residues.

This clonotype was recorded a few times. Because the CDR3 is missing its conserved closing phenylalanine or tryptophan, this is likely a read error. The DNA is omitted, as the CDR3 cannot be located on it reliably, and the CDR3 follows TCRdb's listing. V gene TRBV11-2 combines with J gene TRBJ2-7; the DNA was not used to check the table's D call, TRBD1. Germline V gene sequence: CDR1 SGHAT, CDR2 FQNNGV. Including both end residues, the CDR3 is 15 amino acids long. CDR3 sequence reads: CASSLRWTRENEQYS.

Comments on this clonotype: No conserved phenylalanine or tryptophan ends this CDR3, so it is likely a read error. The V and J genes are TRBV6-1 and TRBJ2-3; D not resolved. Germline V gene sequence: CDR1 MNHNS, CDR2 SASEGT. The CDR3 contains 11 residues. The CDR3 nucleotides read TGTGCCAGCAACCCTACGGATACTCAGTATTCT. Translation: CASNPTDTQYS.

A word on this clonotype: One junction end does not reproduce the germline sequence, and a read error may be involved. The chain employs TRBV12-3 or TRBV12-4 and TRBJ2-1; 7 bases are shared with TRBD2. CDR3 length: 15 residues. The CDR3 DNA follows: TGTGCCAGCATCCTCAACGGGGAGGGCTACAATAAGCAGTTCTTC. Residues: CASILNGEGYNKQFF.

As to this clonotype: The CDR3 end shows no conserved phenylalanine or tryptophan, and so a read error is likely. The CDR3, as DNA: TGCAGCACCGGATGGGGAGCGAATCAGCCCCAGCATTAT. Amino acid sequence: CSTGWGANQPQHY. V usage is TRBV29-1 and J usage is TRBJ1-5, with D unresolved. This CDR3 contains 13 residues. Deletions cut 8 bases from V and 4 bases from J, with 15 bases between. The V gene's germline CDR1 is SQVTM and CDR2 ANQGSEA.

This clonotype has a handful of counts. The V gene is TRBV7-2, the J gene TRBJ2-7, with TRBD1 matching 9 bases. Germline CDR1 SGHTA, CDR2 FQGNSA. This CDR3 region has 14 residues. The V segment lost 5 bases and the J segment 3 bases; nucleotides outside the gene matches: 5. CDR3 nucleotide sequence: TGTGCCAGCAGCCTATCGACAGGGGGCTACGAGCAGTACTTC. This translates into CASSLSTGGYEQYF.

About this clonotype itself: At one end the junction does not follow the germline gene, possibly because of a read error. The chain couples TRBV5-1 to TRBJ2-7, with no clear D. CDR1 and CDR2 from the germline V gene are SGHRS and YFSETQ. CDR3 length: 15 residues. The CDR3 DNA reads TGCGCCAGCAGCTTCGCCGAGATAAGCTCCTACGAGCAGTATTTC. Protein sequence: CASSFAEISSYEQYF.

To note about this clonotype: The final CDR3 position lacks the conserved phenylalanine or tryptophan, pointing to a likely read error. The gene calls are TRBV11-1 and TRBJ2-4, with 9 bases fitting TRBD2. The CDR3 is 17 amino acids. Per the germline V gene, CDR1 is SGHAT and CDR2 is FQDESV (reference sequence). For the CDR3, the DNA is TGTGTCAGCAGCTTTCCCGGGTCTAGCGGGACCGAAAACATTCAGTACTTA. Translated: CVSSFPGSSGTENIQYL.

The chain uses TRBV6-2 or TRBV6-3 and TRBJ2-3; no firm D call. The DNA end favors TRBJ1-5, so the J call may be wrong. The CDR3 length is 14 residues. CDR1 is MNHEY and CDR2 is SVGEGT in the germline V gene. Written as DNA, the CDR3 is TGTGCCAGCAGTTACTCGACTAACATAGATACGCAGCATTTT. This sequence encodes CASSYSTNIDTQHF.

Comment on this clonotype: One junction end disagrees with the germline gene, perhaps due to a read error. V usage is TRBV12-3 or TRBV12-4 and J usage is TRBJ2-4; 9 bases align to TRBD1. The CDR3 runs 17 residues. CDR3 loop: CPSSFFGPGQGTNIQYF. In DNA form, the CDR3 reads TGTCCCAGCAGCTTTTTTGGTCCGGGACAGGGTACAAACATTCAGTACTTC.

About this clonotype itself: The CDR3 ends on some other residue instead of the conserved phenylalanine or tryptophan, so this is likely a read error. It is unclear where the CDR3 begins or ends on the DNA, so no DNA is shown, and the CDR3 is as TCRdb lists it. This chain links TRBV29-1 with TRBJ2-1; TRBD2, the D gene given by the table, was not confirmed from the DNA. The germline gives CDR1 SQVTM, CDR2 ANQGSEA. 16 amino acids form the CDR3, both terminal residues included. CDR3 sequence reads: CSVRSSGRGFLSERFL.

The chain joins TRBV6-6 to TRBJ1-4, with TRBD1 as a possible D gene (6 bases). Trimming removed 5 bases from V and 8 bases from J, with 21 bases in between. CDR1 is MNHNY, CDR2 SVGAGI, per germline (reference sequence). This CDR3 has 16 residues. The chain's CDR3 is CASSNQDSGRGEKLFF. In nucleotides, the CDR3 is TGTGCCAGCAGTAACCAGGACAGTGGGCGAGGCGAAAAACTGTTTTTT.

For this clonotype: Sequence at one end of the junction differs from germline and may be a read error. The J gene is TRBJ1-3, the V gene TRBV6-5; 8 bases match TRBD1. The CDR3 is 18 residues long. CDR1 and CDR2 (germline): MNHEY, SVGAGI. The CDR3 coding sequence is TGTGTCAGCAGTTCTGCCAGGGACAGGTTCATCTCTGGAAACACCATATATTTT. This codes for CVSSSARDRFISGNTIYF.

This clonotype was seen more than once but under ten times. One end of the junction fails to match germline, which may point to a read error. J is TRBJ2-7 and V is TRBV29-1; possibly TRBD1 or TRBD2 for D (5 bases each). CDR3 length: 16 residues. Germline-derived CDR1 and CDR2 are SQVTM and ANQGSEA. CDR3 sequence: CSTMTSGTDTPYEQYF. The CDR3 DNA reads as TGCAGCACCATGACATCTGGGACCGACACTCCCTACGAGCAGTATTTC.

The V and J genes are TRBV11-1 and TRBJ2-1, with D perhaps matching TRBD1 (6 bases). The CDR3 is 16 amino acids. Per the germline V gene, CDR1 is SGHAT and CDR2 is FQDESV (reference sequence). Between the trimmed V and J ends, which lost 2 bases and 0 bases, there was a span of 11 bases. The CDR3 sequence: CASSLRGTYSYNEQFF. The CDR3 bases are TGTGCCAGCAGCTTAAGGGGGACATACTCCTACAATGAGCAGTTCTTC.

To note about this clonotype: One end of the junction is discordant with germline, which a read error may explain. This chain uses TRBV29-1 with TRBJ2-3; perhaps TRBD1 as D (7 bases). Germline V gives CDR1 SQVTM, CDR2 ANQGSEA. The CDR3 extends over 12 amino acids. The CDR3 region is CSLDAGTDTHYF. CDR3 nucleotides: TGCAGCCTAGATGCGGGGACAGATACGCACTATTTT.

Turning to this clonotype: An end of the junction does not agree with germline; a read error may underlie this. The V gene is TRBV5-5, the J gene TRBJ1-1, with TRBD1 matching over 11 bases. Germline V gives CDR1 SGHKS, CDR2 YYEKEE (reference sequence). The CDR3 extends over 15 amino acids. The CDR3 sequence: CSSSLFGTGGTEAFF. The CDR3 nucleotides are TGTTCCAGCAGTTTGTTCGGGACAGGGGGTACTGAAGCTTTCTTT.

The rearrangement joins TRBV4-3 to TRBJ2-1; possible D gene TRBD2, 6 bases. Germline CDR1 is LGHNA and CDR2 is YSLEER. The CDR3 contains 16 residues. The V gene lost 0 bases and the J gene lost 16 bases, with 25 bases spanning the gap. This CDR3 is CASSQDSGSGYNERFF. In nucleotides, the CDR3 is TGCGCCAGCAGCCAAGATAGTGGTAGCGGCTACAATGAGCGCTTCTTC.